This T cell receptor beta chain emerged from a study of blood T cell repertoires in COVID-19. Whole-study context: Samples representing acute and convalescent COVID-19 were sourced from the United States, Italy and Spain. T cells, B-cell-depleted T cells, or PBMCs supplied cDNA or gDNA.

Original processing methods: Reference gene primer amplification in the assay estimated nucleated cell counts. Data came from immunoSEQ multiplex PCR; TCRdb stores just in-frame clones and leaves some out. V and J calls and clone size come straight from that table; D and trimming were deduced from the DNA. Here the sample spans about 170,000 clones, 65% to 90% being singletons. It was during active infection that Seattle patients were enrolled and then longitudinally followed. CDR3 size: 15 residues. Germline V gene lookup returns CDR1 SEHNR and CDR2 FQNEAQ (reference sequence). V lost 1 base and J lost 3, with 12 bases in between.

This clonotype was obtained from a woman in her thirties or forties with COVID-19, enrolled during active disease. Sequencing was carried out using peripheral blood. The rearrangement links TRBV7-9 to TRBJ1-1, with D hard to call. The CDR3 sequence is CASSLVGGRDTEAFF. The CDR3 bases are TGTGCCAGCAGCTTAGTAGGTGGGAGGGACACTGAAGCTTTCTTT.